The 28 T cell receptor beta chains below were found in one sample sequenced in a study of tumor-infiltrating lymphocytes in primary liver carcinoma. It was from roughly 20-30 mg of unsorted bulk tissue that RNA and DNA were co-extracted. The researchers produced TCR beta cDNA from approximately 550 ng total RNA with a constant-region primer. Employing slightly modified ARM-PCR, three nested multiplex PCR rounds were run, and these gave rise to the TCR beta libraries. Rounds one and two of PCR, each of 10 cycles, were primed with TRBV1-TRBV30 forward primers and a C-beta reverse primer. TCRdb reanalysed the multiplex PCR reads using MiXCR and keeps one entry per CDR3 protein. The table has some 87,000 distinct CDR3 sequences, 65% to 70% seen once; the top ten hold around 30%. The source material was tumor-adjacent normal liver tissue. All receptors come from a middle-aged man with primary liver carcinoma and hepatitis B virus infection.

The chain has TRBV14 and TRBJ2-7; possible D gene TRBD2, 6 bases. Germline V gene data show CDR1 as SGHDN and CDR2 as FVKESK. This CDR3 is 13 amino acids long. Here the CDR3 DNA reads TGTACTAGCAGCCAAGACAGCTCCTACGAGCAGTACTTC. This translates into CTSSQDSSYEQYF.

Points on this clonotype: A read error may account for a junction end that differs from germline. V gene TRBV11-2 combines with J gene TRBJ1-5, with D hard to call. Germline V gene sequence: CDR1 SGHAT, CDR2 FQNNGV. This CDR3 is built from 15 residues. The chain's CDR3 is CASSLVAGSNQPQLF. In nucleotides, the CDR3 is TGCGCCAGCAGCTTAGTAGCGGGGAGCAATCAGCCCCAGCTTTTT.

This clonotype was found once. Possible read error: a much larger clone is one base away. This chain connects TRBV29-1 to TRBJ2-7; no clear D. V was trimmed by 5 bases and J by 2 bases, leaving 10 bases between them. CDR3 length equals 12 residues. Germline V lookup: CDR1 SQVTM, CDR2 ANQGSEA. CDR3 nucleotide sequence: TGCAGCGTTAATAGGTGCACCTACGAGCAGTACTTC. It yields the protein CSVNRCTYEQYF.

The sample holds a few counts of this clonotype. In DNA, the CDR3 is TGTGCCATCAAAAAGGGGCTAGCTTCAGATACGCAGTATTTT. Residues: CAIKKGLASDTQYF. This chain joins TRBV10-3 and TRBJ2-3, with D perhaps being TRBD1 or TRBD2 (5 bases each). The CDR3 consists of 14 residues. V dropped 7 bases and J dropped 4 bases, with 15 bases sitting between them. The germline V gene encodes CDR1 ENHRY and CDR2 SYGVKD.

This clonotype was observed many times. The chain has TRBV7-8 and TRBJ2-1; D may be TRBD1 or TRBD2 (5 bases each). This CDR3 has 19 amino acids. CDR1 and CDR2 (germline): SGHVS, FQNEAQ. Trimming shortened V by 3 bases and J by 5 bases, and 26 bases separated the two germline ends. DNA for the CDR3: TGTGCCAGCAGCTTTAAGGAGACAGAGGGAATAATTCGGAACAATGAGCAGTTCTTC. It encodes CASSFKETEGIIRNNEQFF.

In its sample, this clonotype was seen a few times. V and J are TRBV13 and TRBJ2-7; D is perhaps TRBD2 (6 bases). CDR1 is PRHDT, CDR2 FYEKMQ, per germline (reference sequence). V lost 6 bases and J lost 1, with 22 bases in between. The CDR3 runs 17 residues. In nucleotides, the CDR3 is TGTGCCAGCAGTTTCGCGGGGTTGGAGGGAACATCCTACGAGCAGTACTTC. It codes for CASSFAGLEGTSYEQYF.

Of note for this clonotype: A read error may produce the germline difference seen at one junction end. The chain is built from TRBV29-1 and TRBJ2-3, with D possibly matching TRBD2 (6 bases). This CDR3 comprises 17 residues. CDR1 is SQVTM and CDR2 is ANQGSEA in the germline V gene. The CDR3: CSIEGGAEDPHIDTQYF. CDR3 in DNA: TGCAGCATTGAAGGAGGGGCGGAGGACCCTCACATAGATACGCAGTATTTT.

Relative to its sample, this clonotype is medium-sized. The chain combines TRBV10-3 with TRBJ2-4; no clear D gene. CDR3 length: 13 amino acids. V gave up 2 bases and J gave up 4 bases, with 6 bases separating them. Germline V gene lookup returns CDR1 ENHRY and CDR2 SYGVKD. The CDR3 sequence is CAISEPTKNIQYF. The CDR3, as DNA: TGTGCCATCAGTGAGCCAACTAAAAACATTCAGTACTTC.

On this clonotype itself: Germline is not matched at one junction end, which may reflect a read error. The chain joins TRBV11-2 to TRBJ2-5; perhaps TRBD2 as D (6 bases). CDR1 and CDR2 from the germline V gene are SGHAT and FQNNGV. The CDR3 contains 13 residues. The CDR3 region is CASSSGVQEIQYF. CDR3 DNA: TGTGCTAGCAGCTCGGGGGTCCAAGAGATCCAGTACTTC. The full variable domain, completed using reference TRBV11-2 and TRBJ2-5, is EAGVAQSPRYKIIEKRQSVAFWCNPISGHATLYWYQQILGQGPKLLIQFQNNGVVDDSQLPKDRFSAERLKGVDSTLKIQPAKLEDSAVYLCASSSGVQEIQYFGPGTRLLVL.

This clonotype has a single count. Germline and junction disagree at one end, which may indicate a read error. The CDR3 sequence is CASSFPRTSGTNNIQYF. The CDR3 DNA reads TGTGCCAGCAGCTTTCCCAGGACTAGCGGGACCAATAACATTCAGTACTTC. This chain joins TRBV11-1 and TRBJ2-4, with 12 bases aligning to TRBD2. Germline V lookup: CDR1 SGHAT, CDR2 FQDESV (reference sequence). The CDR3 contains 17 residues. The full variable domain, completed using reference TRBV11-1 and TRBJ2-4, is EAEVAQSPRYKITEKSQAVAFWCDPISGHATLYWYRQILGQGPELLVQFQDESVVDDSQLPKDRFSAERLKGVDSTLKIQPAELGDSAMYLCASSFPRTSGTNNIQYFGAGTRLSVL.

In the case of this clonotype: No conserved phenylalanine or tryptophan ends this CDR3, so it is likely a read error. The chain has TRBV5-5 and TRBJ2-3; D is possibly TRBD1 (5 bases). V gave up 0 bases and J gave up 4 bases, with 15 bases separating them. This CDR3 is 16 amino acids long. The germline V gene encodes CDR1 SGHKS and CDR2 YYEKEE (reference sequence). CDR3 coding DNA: TGTGCCAGCAGCTTGGTCGGACAAGGGGTGTCAGATACGCAGTATTCT. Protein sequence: CASSLVGQGVSDTQYS.

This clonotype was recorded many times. The CDR3 loop is CASSAQGSLQETQYF. CDR3 bases: TGCGCCAGCAGCGCCCAGGGCTCACTCCAAGAGACCCAGTACTTC. The chain has TRBV5-1 and TRBJ2-5; tentatively, D is TRBD1 (5 bases). The CDR3 sequence is 15 residues long. Per the germline V gene, CDR1 is SGHRS and CDR2 is YFSETQ. The germline V and J ends were trimmed by 4 bases and 1 base, with 14 bases remaining between them.

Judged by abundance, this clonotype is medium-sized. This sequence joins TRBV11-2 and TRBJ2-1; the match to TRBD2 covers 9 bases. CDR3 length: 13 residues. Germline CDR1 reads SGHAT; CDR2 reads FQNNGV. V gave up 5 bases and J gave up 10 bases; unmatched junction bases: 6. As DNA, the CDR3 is TGTGCCAGCAGCCCCGGGACTAGCCTAGAGCAGTTCTTC. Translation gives CASSPGTSLEQFF.

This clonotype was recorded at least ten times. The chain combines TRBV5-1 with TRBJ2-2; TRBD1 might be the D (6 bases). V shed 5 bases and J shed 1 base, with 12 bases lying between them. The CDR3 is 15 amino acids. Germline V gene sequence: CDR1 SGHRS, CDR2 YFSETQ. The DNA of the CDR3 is TGCGCCAGCAGACCTACAGGGATGAACACCGGGGAGCTGTTTTTT. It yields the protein CASRPTGMNTGELFF. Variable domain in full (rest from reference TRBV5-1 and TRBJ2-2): KAGVTQTPRYLIKTRGQQVTLSCSPISGHRSVSWYQQTPGQGLQFLFEYFSETQRNKGNFPGRFSGRQFSNSRSEMNVSTLELGDSALYLCASRPTGMNTGELFFGEGSRLTVL.

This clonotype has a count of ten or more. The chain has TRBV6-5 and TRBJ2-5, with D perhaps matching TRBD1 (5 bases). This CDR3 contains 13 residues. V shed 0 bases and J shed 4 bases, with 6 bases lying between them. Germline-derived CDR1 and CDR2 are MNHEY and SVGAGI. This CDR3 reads CASSYSRVETQYF. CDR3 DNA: TGTGCCAGCAGTTACTCCAGGGTAGAGACCCAGTACTTC.

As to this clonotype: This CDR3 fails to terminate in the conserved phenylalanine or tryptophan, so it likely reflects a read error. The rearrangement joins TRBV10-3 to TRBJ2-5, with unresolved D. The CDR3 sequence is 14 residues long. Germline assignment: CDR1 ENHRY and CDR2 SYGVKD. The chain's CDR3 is CVISDGGGQETQYS. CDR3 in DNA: TGTGTCATCAGTGATGGCGGCGGACAAGAGACCCAGTACTCC.

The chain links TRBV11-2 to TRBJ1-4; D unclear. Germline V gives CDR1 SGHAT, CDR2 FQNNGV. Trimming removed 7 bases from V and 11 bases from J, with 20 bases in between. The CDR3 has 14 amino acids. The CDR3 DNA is TGTGCCAGCACCTTTTACCAGGAGTGGGCGAAACTGTTTTTT. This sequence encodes CASTFYQEWAKLFF.

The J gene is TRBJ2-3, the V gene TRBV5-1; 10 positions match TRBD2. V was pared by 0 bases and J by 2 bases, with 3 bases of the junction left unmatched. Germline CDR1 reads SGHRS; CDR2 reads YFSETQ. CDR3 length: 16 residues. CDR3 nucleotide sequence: TGCGCCAGCAGCTTGGCCGGGACTAGCGACACAGATACGCAGTATTTT. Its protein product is CASSLAGTSDTDTQYF.

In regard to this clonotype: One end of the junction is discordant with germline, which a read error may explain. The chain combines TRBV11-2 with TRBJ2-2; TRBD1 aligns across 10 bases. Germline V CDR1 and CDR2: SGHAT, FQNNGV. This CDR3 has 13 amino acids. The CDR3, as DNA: TGTGTCGCGGGACAGGGGAACACCAGGGAGCTGTTTTTT. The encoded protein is CVAGQGNTRELFF.

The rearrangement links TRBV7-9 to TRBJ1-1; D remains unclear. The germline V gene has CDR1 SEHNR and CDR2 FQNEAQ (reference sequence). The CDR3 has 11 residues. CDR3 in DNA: TGTACCTCCACGAAGAACACTGAAGCTTTCTTT. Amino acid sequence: CTSTKNTEAFF.

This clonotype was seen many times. This CDR3 reads CASSYRRDLLEYF. DNA for the CDR3: TGTGCCAGCAGTTACCGACGGGACTTACTGGAGTACTTC. This sequence joins TRBV6-5 and TRBJ2-5, with a possible D match to TRBD2 (6 bases). The CDR3 runs 13 residues. Germline assignment: CDR1 MNHEY and CDR2 SVGAGI. Trimming left V 2 bases short and J 12 bases short, with 16 bases between.

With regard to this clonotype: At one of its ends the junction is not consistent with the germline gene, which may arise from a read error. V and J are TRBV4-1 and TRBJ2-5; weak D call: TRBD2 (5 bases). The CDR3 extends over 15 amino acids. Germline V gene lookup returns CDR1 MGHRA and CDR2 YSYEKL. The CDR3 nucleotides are TGCGCCATCAGCCAAGTGGAGGCCAGACAAGAGACCCAATACTTC. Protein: CAISQVEARQETQYF.

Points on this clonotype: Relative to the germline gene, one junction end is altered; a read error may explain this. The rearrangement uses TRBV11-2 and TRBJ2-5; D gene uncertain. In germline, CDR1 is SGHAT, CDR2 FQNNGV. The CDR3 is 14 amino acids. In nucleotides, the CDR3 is TGTGTCAGCAGCCCCCTTAGGGCCGCGGAGACCCAGTACTTC. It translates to CVSSPLRAAETQYF.

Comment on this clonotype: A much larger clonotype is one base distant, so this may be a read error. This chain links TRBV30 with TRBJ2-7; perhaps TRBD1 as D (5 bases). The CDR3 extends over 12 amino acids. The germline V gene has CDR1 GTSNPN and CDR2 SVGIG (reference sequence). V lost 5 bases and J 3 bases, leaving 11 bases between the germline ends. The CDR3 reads CAWSGHNYEQYF. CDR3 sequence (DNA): TGTGCCTGGTCAGGGCATAACTACGAGCAGTACTTC.

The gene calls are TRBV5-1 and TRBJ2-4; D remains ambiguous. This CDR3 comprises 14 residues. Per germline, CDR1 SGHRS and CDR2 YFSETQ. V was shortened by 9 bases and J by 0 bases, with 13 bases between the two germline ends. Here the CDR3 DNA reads TGCGCCATCAGGATAGGGTTAGCCAAAAACATTCAGTACTTC. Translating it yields CAIRIGLAKNIQYF. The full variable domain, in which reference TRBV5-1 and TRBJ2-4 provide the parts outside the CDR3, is KAGVTQTPRYLIKTRGQQVTLSCSPISGHRSVSWYQQTPGQGLQFLFEYFSETQRNKGNFPGRFSGRQFSNSRSEMNVSTLELGDSALYLCAIRIGLAKNIQYFGAGTRLSVL.

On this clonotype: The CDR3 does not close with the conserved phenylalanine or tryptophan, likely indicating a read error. The chain's CDR3 is CASNLPTEQFL. CDR3 DNA: TGTGCCAGTAACCTTCCGACAGAGCAGTTCCTC. The rearrangement uses TRBV6-1 and TRBJ2-1; the D is unclear. Germline V gives CDR1 MNHNS, CDR2 SASEGT. The germline V and J ends were trimmed by 9 bases and 10 bases, with 13 bases remaining between them. The CDR3 has 11 amino acids.

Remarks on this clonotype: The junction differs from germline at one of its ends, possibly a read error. Written as DNA, the CDR3 is TGTGCCAGCAGCTTCGTCAGTGCGAAGACCGGGGGGCTGTTTTTT. It translates to CASSFVSAKTGGLFF. This rearrangement joins TRBV13 to TRBJ2-2; D perhaps matches TRBD2 (6 bases). In germline, CDR1 is PRHDT, CDR2 FYEKMQ (reference sequence). The CDR3 has 15 residues. The full variable domain, completed using reference TRBV13 and TRBJ2-2, is AAGVIQSPRHLIKEKRETATLKCYPIPRHDTVYWYQQGPGQDPQFLISFYEKMQSDKGSIPDRFSAQQFSDYHSELNMSSLELGDSALYFCASSFVSAKTGGLFFGEGSRLTVL.

Here the CDR3 reads CASSSISSQGNEQFF. The CDR3 coding sequence is TGTGCCAGCAGTTCCATCTCTTCCCAGGGCAATGAGCAGTTCTTC. The chain couples TRBV28 to TRBJ2-1; TRBD1 might be the D (5 bases). Germline CDR1 reads MDHEN; CDR2 reads SYDVKM. The CDR3 is made up of 15 amino acids. V was pared by 4 bases and J by 6 bases, with 16 bases between.